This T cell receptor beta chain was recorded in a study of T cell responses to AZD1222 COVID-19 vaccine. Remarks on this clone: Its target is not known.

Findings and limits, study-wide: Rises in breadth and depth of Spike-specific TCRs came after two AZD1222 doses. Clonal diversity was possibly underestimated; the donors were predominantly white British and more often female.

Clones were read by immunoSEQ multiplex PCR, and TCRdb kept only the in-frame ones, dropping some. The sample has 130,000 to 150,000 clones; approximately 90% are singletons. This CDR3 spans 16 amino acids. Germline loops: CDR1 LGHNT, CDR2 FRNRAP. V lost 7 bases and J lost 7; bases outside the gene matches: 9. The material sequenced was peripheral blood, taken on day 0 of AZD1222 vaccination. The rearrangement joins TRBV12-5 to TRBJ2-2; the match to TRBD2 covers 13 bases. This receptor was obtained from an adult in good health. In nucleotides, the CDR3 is TGTGCTAGTGCCCACGGACTAGCGGGAGTAGGCGGGGAGCTGTTTTTT. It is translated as CASAHGLAGVGGELFF.